Listed below are T cell receptor beta chains from one sample, sequenced in a study of T cell responses to AZD1222 COVID-19 vaccine. Measured with immunoSEQ multiplex PCR; TCRdb has only the in-frame clones, and not every one. In the table there are around 100,000 clones, about 85% of which are singletons. Sequenced here: peripheral blood, sampled 28 days after the second AZD1222 dose. All receptors derive from an adult who received the AZD1222 COVID-19 vaccine. Each CDR3 is given with its conserved first and last residue. A D gene is named only where the DNA matches it firmly. Clone size is stated in some rows and not others, as once, few, many or a class when expanded.

J: TRBJ2-1; length: 14; size: .; D: .; V: TRBV5-8; DNA: TGTGCCAGCAGCTTGGGGGGGGTTTACAATGAGCAGTTCTTC; CDR3: CASSLGGVYNEQFF
J: TRBJ2-7; length: 13; size: .; D: .; V: TRBV28; DNA: TGTGCCAGCAGTTTCCGACTGGACTACGAGCAGTACTTC; CDR3: CASSFRLDYEQYF
J: TRBJ1-5; length: 14; size: .; D: .; V: TRBV3-1/TRBV3-2; DNA: TGTGCCAGCAGTCGCGGACTAAACAATCAGCCCCAGCATTTT; CDR3: CASSRGLNNQPQHF
J: TRBJ2-1; length: 14; size: .; D: TRBD2; V: TRBV3-1/TRBV3-2; DNA: TGTGCCAGCAGCATGCTAGCGGGGTCTGTCGAGCAGTTCTTC; CDR3: CASSMLAGSVEQFF
J: TRBJ1-2; length: 14; size: .; D: TRBD1; V: TRBV30; DNA: TGTGCCTGGAGTTTTCAGACAGGGAACTATGGCTACACCTTC; CDR3: CAWSFQTGNYGYTF
J: TRBJ2-3; length: 16; size: .; D: TRBD2; V: TRBV4-1; DNA: TGCGCCAGCAGCCAAGAGATAGCGGGAGTCCAAGATACGCAGTATTTT; CDR3: CASSQEIAGVQDTQYF
J: TRBJ2-7; length: 13; size: .; D: .; V: TRBV5-1; DNA: TGCGCCAGCAGCTTGGTGGGCACCTACGAGCAGTACTTC; CDR3: CASSLVGTYEQYF
J: TRBJ1-5; length: 14; size: .; D: TRBD1; V: TRBV6-5; DNA: TGTGCCAGCAGGGACAGGGCAATCAATCAGCCCCAGCATTTT; CDR3: CASRDRAINQPQHF
J: TRBJ1-2; length: 13; size: .; D: TRBD1; V: TRBV27; DNA: TGTGCCAGCAGCAACAGGGGTAACTATGGCTACACCTTC; CDR3: CASSNRGNYGYTF
J: TRBJ2-5; length: 12; size: .; D: .; V: TRBV6-2/TRBV6-3; DNA: TGTGCCAGCAGTTGGACCAAAGAGACCCAGTACTTC; CDR3: CASSWTKETQYF
J: TRBJ2-3; length: 13; size: .; D: .; V: TRBV7-2; DNA: TGTGCCAGCAGCTTAGAGATGGCAGATACGCAGTATTTT; CDR3: CASSLEMADTQYF
J: TRBJ2-7; length: 16; size: .; D: .; V: TRBV5-1; DNA: TGCGCCAGCAGACCTGGTTGGGGGGCCAACTCCTACGAGCAGTACTTC; CDR3: CASRPGWGANSYEQYF
J: TRBJ2-2; length: 15; size: .; D: .; V: TRBV7-2; DNA: TGTGCCAGCAGCTTATCTCTAGCGCAAACCGGGGAGCTGTTTTTT; CDR3: CASSLSLAQTGELFF
J: TRBJ2-6; length: 15; size: .; D: .; V: TRBV21-1; DNA: TGTGCCAGCAGCCTAGGCAACTCTGGGGCCAACGTCCTGACTTTC; CDR3: CASSLGNSGANVLTF
J: TRBJ2-3; length: 16; size: .; D: .; V: TRBV7-9; DNA: TGTGCCAGCACCGAGGGGAACAGTGCTAGCACAGATACGCAGTATTTT; CDR3: CASTEGNSASTDTQYF
J: TRBJ1-2; length: 14; size: few; D: TRBD1; V: TRBV24-1; DNA: TGTGCCACCAGTGACGGGGGACAGCCCTATGGCTACACCTTC; CDR3: CATSDGGQPYGYTF
J: TRBJ1-5; length: 16; size: once; D: TRBD1; V: TRBV19; DNA: TGTGCCAGTAGTACTAGGGACAGGGGGAACAATCAGCCCCAGCATTTT; CDR3: CASSTRDRGNNQPQHF
J: TRBJ2-1; length: 14; size: .; D: TRBD2; V: TRBV5-1; DNA: TGCGCCAGCAGCTTGGGCGCGGGAGTGGGTGAGCAGTTCTTC; CDR3: CASSLGAGVGEQFF